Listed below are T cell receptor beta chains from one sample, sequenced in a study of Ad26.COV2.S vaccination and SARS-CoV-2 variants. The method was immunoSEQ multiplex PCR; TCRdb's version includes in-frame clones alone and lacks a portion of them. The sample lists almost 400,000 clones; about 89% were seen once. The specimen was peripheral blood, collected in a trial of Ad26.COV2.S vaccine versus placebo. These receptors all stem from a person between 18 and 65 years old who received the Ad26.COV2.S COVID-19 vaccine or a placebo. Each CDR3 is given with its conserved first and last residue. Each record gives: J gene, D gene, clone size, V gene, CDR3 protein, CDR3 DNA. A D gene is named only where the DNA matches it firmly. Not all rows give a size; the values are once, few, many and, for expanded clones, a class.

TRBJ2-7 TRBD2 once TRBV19 CASSLAGAIYEQYF TGTGCCAGTAGTCTAGCGGGAGCCATCTACGAGCAGTACTTC
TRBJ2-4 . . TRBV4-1 CASSQGIGDGGKNIQYF TGCGCCAGCAGCCAAGGAATAGGGGACGGAGGGAAAAACATTCAGTACTTC
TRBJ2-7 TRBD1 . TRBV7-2 CASSLLPGQGRLEYF TGTGCCAGCAGCTTATTGCCGGGACAGGGTAGATTAGAGTACTTC
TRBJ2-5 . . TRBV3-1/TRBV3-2 CASSQDGSSSQTQYF TGTGCCAGCAGCCAAGATGGGAGTAGCTCGCAGACCCAGTACTTC
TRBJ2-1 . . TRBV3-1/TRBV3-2 CASSHVDEQFF TGTGCCAGCAGCCACGTGGATGAGCAGTTCTTC
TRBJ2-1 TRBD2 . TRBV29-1 CSVLRLAGLYNEQFF TGCAGCGTCCTCAGACTAGCGGGTCTTTACAATGAGCAGTTCTTC
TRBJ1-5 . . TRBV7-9 CASSSPTDLSNQPQHF TGTGCCAGCAGCTCCCCGACAGACCTTAGCAATCAGCCCCAGCATTTT
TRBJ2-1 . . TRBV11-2 CASSRVLPDNEQFF TGTGCCAGCAGCCGCGTCCTCCCTGACAATGAGCAGTTCTTC
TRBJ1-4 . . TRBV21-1 CASLTPPEGKLFF TGTGCCAGCTTGACTCCCCCAGAGGGAAAACTGTTTTTT
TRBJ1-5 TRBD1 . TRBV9 CASSVARTGAQPQHF TGTGCCAGCAGCGTAGCGCGGACAGGGGCTCAGCCCCAGCATTTT
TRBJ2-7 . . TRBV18 CASSPAYEQYF TGTGCCAGCTCACCGGCCTACGAGCAGTACTTC
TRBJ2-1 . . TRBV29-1 CSVEVPNRESAYNEQFF TGCAGCGTTGAAGTTCCCAATCGGGAGTCTGCCTACAATGAGCAGTTCTTC
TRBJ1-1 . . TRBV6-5 CASKDWATEAFF TGTGCCAGCAAAGACTGGGCCACTGAAGCTTTCTTT
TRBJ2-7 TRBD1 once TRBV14 CASSQATGTEQYF TGTGCCAGCAGCCAAGCGACAGGGACCGAGCAGTACTTC
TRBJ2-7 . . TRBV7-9 CASSEHSNEQYF TGTGCCAGCAGCGAACATAGTAACGAGCAGTACTTC
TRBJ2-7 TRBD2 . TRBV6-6 CASNGLAASYEQYF TGTGCCAGCAATGGACTAGCGGCGTCCTACGAGCAGTACTTC
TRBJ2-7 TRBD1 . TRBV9 CASSVGTGLGEQYF TGTGCCAGCAGCGTTGGGACAGGGTTAGGCGAGCAGTACTTC
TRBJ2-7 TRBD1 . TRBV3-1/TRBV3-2 CASSFRGQGSYEQYF TGTGCCAGCAGCTTTCGAGGACAGGGCTCCTACGAGCAGTACTTC
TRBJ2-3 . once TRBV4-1 CASSQGLTTDTQYF TGCGCCAGCAGCCAAGGGCTCACCACAGATACGCAGTATTTT
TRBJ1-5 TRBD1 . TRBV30 CAWSGETGKINQPQHF TGTGCCTGGAGTGGCGAGACAGGGAAGATCAACCAGCCCCAGCATTTT
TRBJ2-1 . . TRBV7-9 CASNKGSYNEQFF TGTGCCAGCAATAAGGGTTCCTACAATGAGCAGTTCTTC
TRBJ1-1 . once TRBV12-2 CASRFPGVGTEAFF TGTGCAAGTCGCTTCCCAGGCGTCGGAACTGAAGCTTTCTTT
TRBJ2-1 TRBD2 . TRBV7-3 CASSSAGGPNEQFF TGTGCCAGCAGCTCTGCGGGAGGGCCTAATGAGCAGTTCTTC
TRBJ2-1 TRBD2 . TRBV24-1 CATSDKTSGEQFF TGTGCCACCAGTGACAAGACTAGCGGAGAGCAGTTCTTC
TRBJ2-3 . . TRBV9 CASSPSTDTQYF TGTGCCAGCAGCCCGAGCACAGATACGCAGTATTTT
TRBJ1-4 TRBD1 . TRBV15 CATSREGGTNEKLFF TGTGCCACCAGCAGAGAAGGGGGCACTAATGAAAAACTGTTTTTT
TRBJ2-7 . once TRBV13 CASSLGVVPNEQYF TGTGCCAGCAGCTTAGGGGTAGTCCCCAACGAGCAGTACTTC
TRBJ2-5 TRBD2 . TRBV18 CASSYASGSETQYF TGTGCCAGCTCCTACGCTAGCGGGAGTGAGACCCAGTACTTC
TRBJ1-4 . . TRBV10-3 CAISESTQGNEKLFF TGTGCCATCAGTGAATCGACGCAGGGGAATGAAAAACTGTTTTTT
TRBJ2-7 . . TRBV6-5 CASSYGLNYEQYF TGTGCCAGCAGTTACGGACTGAATTACGAGCAGTACTTC
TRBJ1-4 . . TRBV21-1 CASSKPGTRGLEKLFF TGTGCCAGCAGCAAGCCCGGCACGAGGGGTTTAGAAAAACTGTTTTTT
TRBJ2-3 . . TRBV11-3 CASSLGGYSQDTQYF TGTGCCAGCAGCTTAGGAGGTTATTCACAAGATACGCAGTATTTT
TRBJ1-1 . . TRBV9 CASSVAQGTEAFF TGTGCCAGCAGCGTAGCCCAGGGCACTGAAGCTTTCTTT
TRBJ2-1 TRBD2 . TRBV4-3 CASSQDLGRAENEQFF TGCGCCAGCAGCCAAGATCTCGGGAGGGCCGAGAATGAGCAGTTCTTC
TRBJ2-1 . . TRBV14 CASSQDTPREQFF TGTGCCAGCAGCCAAGATACCCCTAGAGAGCAGTTCTTC
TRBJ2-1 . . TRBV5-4 CASSSARGTYNEQFF TGTGCCAGCAGCTCCGCCCGGGGGACCTACAATGAGCAGTTCTTC
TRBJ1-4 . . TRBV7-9 CASNTPNEKLFF TGTGCCAGCAACACCCCTAATGAAAAACTGTTTTTT
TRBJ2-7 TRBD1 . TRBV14 CASSRGQGAYEQYF TGTGCCAGCAGCCGCGGACAGGGCGCCTACGAGCAGTACTTC
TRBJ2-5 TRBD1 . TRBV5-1 CASSRGPGQQETQYF TGCGCCAGCAGCCGAGGACCGGGACAGCAAGAGACCCAGTACTTC
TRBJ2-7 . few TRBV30 CAWSSGSYEQYF TGTGCCTGGAGTTCGGGATCCTACGAGCAGTACTTC
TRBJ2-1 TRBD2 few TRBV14 CASSQDSGGRFF TGTGCCAGCAGCCAAGATAGCGGGGGGCGGTTCTTC
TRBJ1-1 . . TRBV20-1 CSASSGGDTEAFF TGCAGTGCTAGTTCCGGGGGCGACACTGAAGCTTTCTTT
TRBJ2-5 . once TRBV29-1 CSVAQGRETQYF TGCAGCGTTGCACAGGGTAGGGAGACCCAGTACTTC
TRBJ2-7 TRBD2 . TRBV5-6 CASSLVASGSYEQYF TGTGCCAGCAGCTTGGTCGCTAGCGGTTCCTACGAGCAGTACTTC
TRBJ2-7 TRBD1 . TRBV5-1 CASTAQTGADEQYF TGCGCCAGCACCGCCCAGACAGGGGCGGACGAGCAGTACTTC
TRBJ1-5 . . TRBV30 CAWSTGVHQPQHF TGTGCCTGGAGTACCGGGGTCCATCAGCCCCAGCATTTT
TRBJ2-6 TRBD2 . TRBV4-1 CASSPTGTSSGANVLTF TGCGCCAGCAGCCCAACCGGGACTAGCTCTGGGGCCAACGTCCTGACTTTC
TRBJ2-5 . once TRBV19 CASSVTGIKETQYF TGTGCCAGTAGTGTAACAGGGATTAAAGAGACCCAGTACTTC
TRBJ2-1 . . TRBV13 CASSSTRGSSYNEQFF TGTGCCAGCAGCTCTACTAGGGGCAGCTCCTACAATGAGCAGTTCTTC
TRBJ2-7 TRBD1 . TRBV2 CASKQGPLYEQYF TGTGCCAGCAAACAGGGGCCCCTCTACGAGCAGTACTTC
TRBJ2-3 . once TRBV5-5 CASSLESDTQYF TGTGCCAGCAGCCTGGAGTCTGATACGCAGTATTTT
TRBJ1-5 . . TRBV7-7 CASSLARDQRPYSNQPQHF TGTGCTAGCAGCTTAGCGAGGGACCAGCGACCTTATAGCAATCAGCCCCAGCATTTT
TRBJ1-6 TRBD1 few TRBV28 CASSPTRTTGTAFNSPLHF TGTGCCAGCAGTCCCACACGAACTACCGGGACAGCCTTTAATTCACCCCTCCACTTT
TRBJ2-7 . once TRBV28 CASSSSRVSAYEQYF TGTGCCAGCAGTTCCTCGCGGGTATCAGCCTACGAGCAGTACTTC